This T cell receptor beta chain was obtained from a study of T cell responses to AZD1222 COVID-19 vaccine. The study, taken as a whole, reports: Spike-specific TCR breadth and depth were elevated following two AZD1222 doses. Baseline testing showed seropositivity in only six AZD1222 recipients. Repertoire sampling occurred only after the peak T cell response. Spike-spanning, vaccine-associated CD4 TCRs were dominant at 160-218 and 743-854.

The CDR3 loop spans 12 amino acids. Trimming took off 3 bases at V and 5 bases at J, with 8 bases between the two ends. The data were produced by immunoSEQ multiplex PCR, yet TCRdb's version contains in-frame clones alone and is incomplete. Among 120,000 to 150,000 clones listed, just over 90% were seen once. In the case of this clone: As yet, its antigen is unknown.

Sample: peripheral blood, taken on day 0 of MenACWY control vaccination. The clonotype originates from an adult in good health. The rearrangement uses TRBV12-3 or TRBV12-4 and TRBJ2-7; D not resolved. The CDR3 DNA follows: TGTGCCAGCAGTTTGAACAGAGACGAGCAGTACTTC. Its protein is CASSLNRDEQYF.